Sequencing of this T cell receptor beta chain was carried out in a study of cytomegalovirus exposure and HLA in healthy donors. Turning to the study itself: The approximately 600 first-cohort repertoires shared a platform with the approximately 110 validation repertoires, as reported in a later analysis. Overall study findings and caveats: Three CMV-associated chains were confirmed in vitro to be specific for CMV antigens. Researchers catalogued about 160 TCR beta chains as cytomegalovirus-associated. Most TCR sequences showed up rarely, but some public TCRs showed up in many donors.

Germline CDR1 reads SGHNT; CDR2 reads YYREEE (reference sequence). V was clipped by 4 bases and J by 4 bases, with 14 bases between them. This CDR3 is 14 amino acids long. In regard to this clone: Antigen: not known.

The protocol was immunoSEQ multiplex PCR, while the TCRdb copy is restricted to in-frame clones and leaves out a portion. The sample holds 220,000 or so clones, more than 75% seen once. The rearrangement links TRBV5-4 to TRBJ1-2; D perhaps matches TRBD1 (5 bases). This clonotype originated in a woman between 18 and 30 years old in good health and CMV-seropositive. The material sequenced was PBMCs. In DNA form, the CDR3 reads TGTGCCAGCAGCCCGGCGGGGGTGTTCTATGGCTACACCTTC. Translating it yields CASSPAGVFYGYTF.